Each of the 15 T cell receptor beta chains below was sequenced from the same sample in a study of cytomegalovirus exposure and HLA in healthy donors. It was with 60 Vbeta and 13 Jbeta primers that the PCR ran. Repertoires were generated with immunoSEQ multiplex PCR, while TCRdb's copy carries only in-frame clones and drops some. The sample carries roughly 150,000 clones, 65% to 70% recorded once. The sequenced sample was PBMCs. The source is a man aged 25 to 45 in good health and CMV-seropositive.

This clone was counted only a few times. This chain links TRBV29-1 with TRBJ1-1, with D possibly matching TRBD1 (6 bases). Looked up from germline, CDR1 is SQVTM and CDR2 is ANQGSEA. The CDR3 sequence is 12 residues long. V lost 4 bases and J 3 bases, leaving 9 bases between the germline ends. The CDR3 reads CSVGQEYTEAFF. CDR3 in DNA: TGCAGCGTTGGACAGGAGTACACTGAAGCTTTCTTT.

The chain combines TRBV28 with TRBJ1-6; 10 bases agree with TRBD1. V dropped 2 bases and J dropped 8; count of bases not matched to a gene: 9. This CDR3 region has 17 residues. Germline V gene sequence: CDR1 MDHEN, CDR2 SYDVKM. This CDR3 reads CASSLGQGVNADSPLHF. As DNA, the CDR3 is TGTGCCAGCAGTTTAGGACAGGGGGTTAATGCGGATTCACCCCTCCACTTT.

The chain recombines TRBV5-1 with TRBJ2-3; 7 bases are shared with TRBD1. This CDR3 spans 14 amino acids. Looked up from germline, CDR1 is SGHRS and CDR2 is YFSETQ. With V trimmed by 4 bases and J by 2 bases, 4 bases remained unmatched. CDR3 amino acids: CASSQGQPTDTQYF. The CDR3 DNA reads TGCGCCAGCAGCCAGGGACAGCCCACAGATACGCAGTATTTT. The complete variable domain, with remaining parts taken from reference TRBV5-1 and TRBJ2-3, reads KAGVTQTPRYLIKTRGQQVTLSCSPISGHRSVSWYQQTPGQGLQFLFEYFSETQRNKGNFPGRFSGRQFSNSRSEMNVSTLELGDSALYLCASSQGQPTDTQYFGPGTRLTVL.

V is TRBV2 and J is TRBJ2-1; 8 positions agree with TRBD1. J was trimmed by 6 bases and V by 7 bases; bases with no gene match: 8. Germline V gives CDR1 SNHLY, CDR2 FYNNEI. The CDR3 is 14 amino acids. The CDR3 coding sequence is TGTGCCAGCACCAGGGGGCCATGGCGCAATGAGCAGTTCTTC. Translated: CASTRGPWRNEQFF.

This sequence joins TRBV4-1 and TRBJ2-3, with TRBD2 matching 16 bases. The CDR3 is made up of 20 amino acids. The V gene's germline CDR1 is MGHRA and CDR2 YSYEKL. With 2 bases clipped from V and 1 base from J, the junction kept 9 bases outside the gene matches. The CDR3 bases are TGCGCCAGCAGCCAAACCGGGACTAGCGGGAGGGCCGTGGGCACAGATACGCAGTATTTT. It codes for CASSQTGTSGRAVGTDTQYF.

DNA for the CDR3: TGCGCCAGCAGCCGCCTTGGACTAGTCCCCAGCTACGAGCAGTACTTC. Translating gives CASSRLGLVPSYEQYF. V is TRBV4-1 and J is TRBJ2-7; 7 bases agree with TRBD2. The J segment lost 3 bases and the V segment lost 4 bases, leaving 12 bases of the junction unmatched. The CDR3 spans 16 residues. Germline CDR1 MGHRA, CDR2 YSYEKL.

The CDR3 region is CASSLEVAGGLYEQFF. The DNA for the CDR3 is TGTGCCAGCAGCTTAGAGGTAGCGGGAGGGCTATATGAGCAGTTCTTC. The rearrangement links TRBV11-2 to TRBJ2-1; 11 nucleotides agree with TRBD2. J lost 8 bases, V lost 0 bases, and 6 bases had no gene match. Germline lookup yields CDR1 SGHAT and CDR2 FQNNGV. CDR3 length: 16 amino acids.

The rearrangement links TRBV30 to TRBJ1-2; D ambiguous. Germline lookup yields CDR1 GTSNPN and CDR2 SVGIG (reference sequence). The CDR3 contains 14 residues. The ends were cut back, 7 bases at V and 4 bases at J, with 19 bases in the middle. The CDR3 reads CALSMRGRGYGYTF. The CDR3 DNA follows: TGTGCCTTGTCTATGCGAGGGCGCGGCTATGGCTACACCTTC.

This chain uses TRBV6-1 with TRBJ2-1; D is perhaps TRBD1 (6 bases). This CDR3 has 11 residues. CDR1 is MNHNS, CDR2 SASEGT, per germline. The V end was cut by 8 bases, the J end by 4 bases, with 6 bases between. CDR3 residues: CASGQYNEQFF. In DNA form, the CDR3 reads TGTGCCAGCGGACAGTACAATGAGCAGTTCTTC.

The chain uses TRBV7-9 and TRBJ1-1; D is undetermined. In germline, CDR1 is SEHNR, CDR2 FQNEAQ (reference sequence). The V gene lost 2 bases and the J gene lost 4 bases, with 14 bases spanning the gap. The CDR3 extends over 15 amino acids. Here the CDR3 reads CASSLPGAGGTEAFF. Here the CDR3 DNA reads TGTGCCAGCAGCTTACCCGGAGCCGGAGGCACTGAAGCTTTCTTT.

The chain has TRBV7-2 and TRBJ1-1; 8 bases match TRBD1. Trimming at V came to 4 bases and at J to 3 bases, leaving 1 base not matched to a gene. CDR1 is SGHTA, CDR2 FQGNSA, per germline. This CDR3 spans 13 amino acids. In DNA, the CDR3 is TGTGCCAGCAGCTCAGGGGGCCACACTGAAGCTTTCTTT. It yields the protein CASSSGGHTEAFF.

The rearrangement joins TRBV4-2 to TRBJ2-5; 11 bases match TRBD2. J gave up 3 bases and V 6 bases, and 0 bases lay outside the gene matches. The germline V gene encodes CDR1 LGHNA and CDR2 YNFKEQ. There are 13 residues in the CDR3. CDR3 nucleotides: TGTGCCAGCAGGGGACTAGCGGAAGAGACCCAGTACTTC. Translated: CASRGLAEETQYF.

The CDR3 protein is CASSLGQGTVGYTF. CDR3 nucleotide sequence: TGTGCCAGCAGTTTAGGACAGGGGACCGTGGGCTACACCTTC. The chain is built from TRBV28 and TRBJ1-2; 9 positions match TRBD1. Germline lookup yields CDR1 MDHEN and CDR2 SYDVKM. Germline trimming cut 2 bases from V and 8 bases from J; bases unmatched to any gene: 6. CDR3 size: 14 residues.

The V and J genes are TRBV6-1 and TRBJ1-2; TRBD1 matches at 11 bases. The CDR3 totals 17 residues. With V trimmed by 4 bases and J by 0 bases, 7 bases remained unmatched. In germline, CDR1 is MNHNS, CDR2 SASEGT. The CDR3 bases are TGTGCCAGCAGTGTTGACGGACAGGGGGCGGCTAACTATGGCTACACCTTC. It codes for CASSVDGQGAANYGYTF.

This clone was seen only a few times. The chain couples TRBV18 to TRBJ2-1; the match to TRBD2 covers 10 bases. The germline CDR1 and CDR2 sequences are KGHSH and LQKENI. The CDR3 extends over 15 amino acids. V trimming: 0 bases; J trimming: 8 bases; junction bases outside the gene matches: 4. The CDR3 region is CASSPPSGRWDEQFF. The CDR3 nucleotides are TGTGCCAGCTCACCACCTAGCGGGAGGTGGGATGAGCAGTTCTTC.